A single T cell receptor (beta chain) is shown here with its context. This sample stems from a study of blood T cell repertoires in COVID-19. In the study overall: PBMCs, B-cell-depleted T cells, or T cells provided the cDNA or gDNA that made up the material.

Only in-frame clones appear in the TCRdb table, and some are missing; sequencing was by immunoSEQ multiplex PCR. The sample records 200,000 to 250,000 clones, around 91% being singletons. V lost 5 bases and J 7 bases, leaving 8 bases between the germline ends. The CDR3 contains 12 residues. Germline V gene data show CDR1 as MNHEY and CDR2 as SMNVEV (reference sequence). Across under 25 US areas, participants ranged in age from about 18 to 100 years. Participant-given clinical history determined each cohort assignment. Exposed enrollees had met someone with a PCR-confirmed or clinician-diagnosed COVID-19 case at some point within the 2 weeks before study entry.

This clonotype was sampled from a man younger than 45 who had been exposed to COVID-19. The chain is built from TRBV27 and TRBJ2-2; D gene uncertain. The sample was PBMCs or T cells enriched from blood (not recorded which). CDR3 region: CASSLTVGELFF. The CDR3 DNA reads TGTGCCAGCAGTCTTACAGTCGGGGAGCTGTTTTTT.